This T cell receptor beta chain was identified during a study of T cells in Graves' hyperthyroidism and ophthalmopathy. The germline V gene encodes CDR1 SGHKS and CDR2 YYEKEE (reference sequence). The CDR3 extends over 13 amino acids. V lost 4 bases and J 6 bases, leaving 13 bases between the germline ends. RNA transcripts served as the template for amplifying TCR beta CDR3 regions. The TCR CDR3 was amplified in a first-round RT-PCR using the HTBI primer set. TCRdb re-called the multiplex PCR reads through MiXCR, storing one row per CDR3 protein. The table includes 250,000 to 300,000 distinct CDR3 sequences, 13% detected once. Worth noting for this clonotype: Possible read error: a much larger clone is one base away.

The clonotype was recovered from a woman aged 25 to 45 with Graves' hyperthyroidism that later progressed to Graves' ophthalmopathy. Sequences were obtained from blood. The V call is TRBV5-5, the J call TRBJ2-5, with D possibly being TRBD1 or TRBD2 (5 bases each). CDR3 coding DNA: TGTGCCAGCAGCCTCAGTTTGGGACAGACCCAGTACTTC. Protein: CASSLSLGQTQYF.